The next 29 T cell receptor beta chains were all read from a single sample in a study of T cell changes during pregnancy in multiple sclerosis. Assay: immunoSEQ multiplex PCR; the TCRdb copy retains only in-frame clones and omits some. The sample includes over 45,000 clones, roughly 90% seen only once; the top ten take approximately 0.6%. This specimen was CD4+ T cells from peripheral blood mononuclear cells, taken after pregnancy. Every receptor here comes from a female donor with multiple sclerosis, enrolled in a pregnancy study.

The CDR3 loop reads CASSLPGSGNTIYF. The CDR3 region has the DNA TGCGCCAGCAGCTTGCCAGGCTCTGGAAACACCATATATTTT. The V and J genes are TRBV5-1 and TRBJ1-3, with D unresolved. The V gene's germline CDR1 is SGHRS and CDR2 YFSETQ. The CDR3 spans 14 residues. The V gene lost 1 base and the J gene lost 0 bases, with 5 bases spanning the gap.

J is TRBJ1-2 and V is TRBV4-3; weak D call: TRBD1 (5 bases). Trimming shortened V by 3 bases and J by 3 bases, and 14 bases separated the two germline ends. CDR1 LGHNA and CDR2 YSLEER come from the germline V gene. The CDR3 is 15 residues long. CDR3 in DNA: TGCGCCAGCAGCCATTTAGGGGCAGGATACTATGGCTACACCTTC. This translates into CASSHLGAGYYGYTF.

The J gene is TRBJ1-2, the V gene TRBV15; tentatively, D is TRBD1 (6 bases). Trimming took off 5 bases at V and 1 base at J, with 20 bases between the two ends. CDR1 and CDR2 from the germline V gene are LNHNV and YYDKDF (reference sequence). The CDR3 has 17 amino acids. CDR3 region: CATSGYQRDKHNYGYTF. CDR3 nucleotides: TGTGCCACCAGCGGCTACCAACGGGACAAGCATAACTATGGCTACACCTTC.

V is TRBV18 and J is TRBJ2-3, with 7 bases matching TRBD2. The germline V gene encodes CDR1 KGHSH and CDR2 LQKENI. The CDR3 runs 16 residues. V was clipped by 2 bases and J by 2 bases; unmatched bases: 7. The CDR3 loop reads CASSPWSLADTDTQYF. The CDR3 region has the DNA TGTGCCAGCTCACCATGGTCCCTAGCGGACACAGATACGCAGTATTTT. Looking up the rest from reference TRBV18 and TRBJ2-3 gives the full variable domain: NAGVMQNPRHLVRRRGQEARLRCSPMKGHSHVYWYRQLPEEGLKFMVYLQKENIIDESGMPKERFSAEFPKEGPSILRIQQVVRGDSAAYFCASSPWSLADTDTQYFGPGTRLTVL.

The CDR3 nucleotides are TGTGCCAGCAGCCCCCGTGCCCCTACGGAGGTCTTCTTTGAAAAACTGTTTTTT. Translation: CASSPRAPTEVFFEKLFF. The chain employs TRBV7-9 and TRBJ1-4; D is uncertain. V shed 5 bases and J shed 7 bases, with 26 bases lying between them. The CDR3 runs to 18 residues. The germline gives CDR1 SEHNR, CDR2 FQNEAQ (reference sequence).

The chain joins TRBV5-5 to TRBJ1-2, with 9 bases that match TRBD1. CDR1 and CDR2 from the germline V gene are SGHKS and YYEKEE (reference sequence). V was clipped by 1 base and J by 5 bases; unmatched bases: 9. The CDR3 has 16 amino acids. The CDR3 loop reads CASSLMGQGTGYGYTF. The CDR3 coding sequence is TGTGCCAGCAGCTTGATGGGACAGGGAACGGGGTATGGCTACACCTTC.

The V call is TRBV11-2, the J call TRBJ2-3, with 15 bases lining up with TRBD2. The germline V gene has CDR1 SGHAT and CDR2 FQNNGV. The trim removed 5 bases at V and 8 bases at J, leaving 8 bases unmatched. The CDR3 loop spans 16 amino acids. The CDR3 DNA is TGTGCCAGCAGCCCTCTAGGACTAGCGGGAGGGGTTACGCAGTATTTT. Its protein product is CASSPLGLAGGVTQYF.

The chain links TRBV2 to TRBJ2-2; TRBD2 aligns across 7 bases. The germline CDR1 and CDR2 sequences are SNHLY and FYNNEI. J was trimmed by 0 bases and V by 3 bases; bases with no gene match: 13. This CDR3 contains 19 residues. CDR3: CASSEQGLPRLSNTGELFF. The CDR3, as DNA: TGTGCCAGCAGTGAGCAGGGACTACCGAGACTATCGAACACCGGGGAGCTGTTTTTT. The full variable domain, with the rest looked up from reference TRBV2 and TRBJ2-2, is EPEVTQTPSHQVTQMGQEVILRCVPISNHLYFYWYRQILGQKVEFLVSFYNNEISEKSEIFDDQFSVERPDGSNFTLKIRSTKLEDSAMYFCASSEQGLPRLSNTGELFFGEGSRLTVL.

This rearrangement joins TRBV2 to TRBJ1-3; D not resolved. CDR3 length equals 15 residues. The V and J ends lost 6 bases and 0 bases respectively, with 12 bases between them. Germline lookup yields CDR1 SNHLY and CDR2 FYNNEI. The CDR3 sequence is CASSLQEHSGNTIYF. As DNA, the CDR3 is TGTGCCAGCAGCTTGCAGGAACACTCTGGAAACACCATATATTTT.

V and J are TRBV5-1 and TRBJ1-2; D is uncertain. V was clipped by 0 bases and J by 5 bases, with 8 bases between them. CDR3 length: 13 residues. Germline CDR1 SGHRS, CDR2 YFSETQ. The CDR3 protein is CASSLGVQYGYTF. The CDR3, as DNA: TGCGCCAGCAGCTTGGGGGTACAGTATGGCTACACCTTC.

The gene calls are TRBV4-1 and TRBJ2-7; 12 bases map to TRBD1. Germline V gene sequence: CDR1 MGHRA, CDR2 YSYEKL. Germline trimming cut 0 bases from V and 4 bases from J; bases unmatched to any gene: 4. This CDR3 region has 16 residues. CDR3: CASSQEGTGGQYEQYF. The CDR3 nucleotides are TGCGCCAGCAGCCAAGAAGGGACAGGGGGCCAATACGAGCAGTACTTC.

The chain has TRBV7-3 and TRBJ2-1; D is ambiguous. V was trimmed by 4 bases and J by 7 bases, leaving 14 bases between them. The CDR3 spans 14 residues. The germline V gene encodes CDR1 SGHTA and CDR2 FQGTGA. The CDR3 DNA is TGTGCCAGCAGCTCCCTCGGATCGGGTAATGAGCAGTTCTTC. It is translated as CASSSLGSGNEQFF.

This clone occurred a few times. V usage is TRBV6-1 and J usage is TRBJ1-4; D is unresolved. This CDR3 has 20 amino acids. CDR1 MNHNS and CDR2 SASEGT come from the germline V gene. V was cut by 0 bases and J by 1 base, with 21 bases left in between. The CDR3 nucleotides are TGTGCCAGCAGTGAAGCCGATGGTGGCAGCTTCTCGGGAACTAATGAAAAACTGTTTTTT. It translates to CASSEADGGSFSGTNEKLFF.

This chain uses TRBV4-3 with TRBJ1-2; TRBD1 matches at 8 bases. V dropped 2 bases and J dropped 2; count of bases not matched to a gene: 4. CDR3 length: 15 residues. Germline CDR1 and CDR2: LGHNA and YSLEER. Here the CDR3 DNA reads TGCGCCAGCAGCCAAACCTGGACAGGGAACTATGGCTACACCTTC. Amino acid sequence: CASSQTWTGNYGYTF.

V usage is TRBV27 and J usage is TRBJ2-5; D is ambiguous. Trimming shortened V by 6 bases and J by 0 bases, and 8 bases separated the two germline ends. CDR3 length equals 13 residues. The germline V gene encodes CDR1 MNHEY and CDR2 SMNVEV (reference sequence). The CDR3 region is CASSKEYQETQYF. The CDR3 coding sequence is TGTGCCAGCAGCAAGGAGTACCAAGAGACCCAGTACTTC.

CDR3 protein: CASSSIDRENTEAFF. Here the CDR3 DNA reads TGTGCCAGCAGCTCAATCGACAGGGAGAACACTGAAGCTTTCTTT. This rearrangement joins TRBV11-1 to TRBJ1-1, with 7 bases fitting TRBD1. Germline CDR1 reads SGHAT; CDR2 reads FQDESV (reference sequence). The CDR3 length is 15 residues. Trimming cost V 4 bases and J 1 base; bases outside gene matches: 6.

The J gene is TRBJ2-1, the V gene TRBV19; TRBD1 matches 8 bases. The germline V gene encodes CDR1 LNHDA and CDR2 SQIVND (reference sequence). The length of the CDR3 is 15 residues. The trim removed 6 bases at V and 5 bases at J, leaving 9 bases unmatched. CDR3 nucleotide sequence: TGTGCCAGTAGGGAACCGGGACAGGTCCACAATGAGCAGTTCTTC. It codes for CASREPGQVHNEQFF.

V and J are TRBV6-5 and TRBJ2-4; tentatively, D is TRBD2 (5 bases). V dropped 5 bases and J dropped 6 bases, with 11 bases sitting between them. Germline CDR1 is MNHEY and CDR2 is SVGAGI. The CDR3 has 13 amino acids. CDR3 residues: CASSPGTGNIQYF. The CDR3 DNA reads TGTGCCAGCAGTCCGGGAACGGGAAACATTCAGTACTTC.

V usage is TRBV5-1 and J usage is TRBJ2-1; 10 nucleotides match TRBD2. The J segment lost 7 bases and the V segment lost 5 bases, leaving 9 bases of the junction unmatched. This CDR3 spans 15 amino acids. Looked up from germline, CDR1 is SGHRS and CDR2 is YFSETQ. CDR3: CASRTGLAVQNEQFF. The CDR3 coding sequence is TGCGCCAGCAGGACCGGACTAGCGGTTCAGAATGAGCAGTTCTTC.

The CDR3 is CASSEGRGGELFF. CDR3 nucleotides: TGTGCCAGCAGCGAAGGAAGGGGCGGGGAGCTGTTTTTT. The chain combines TRBV7-3 with TRBJ2-2, with D possibly TRBD1 on 5 matching bases. The V gene's germline CDR1 is SGHTA and CDR2 FQGTGA. V lost 5 bases and J 7 bases, leaving 11 bases between the germline ends. The CDR3 is 13 residues long.

The sample holds one count of this clone. V and J are TRBV7-2 and TRBJ2-3, with D hard to call. Germline V gene data show CDR1 as SGHTA and CDR2 as FQGNSA. V lost 5 bases, J lost 0 bases, and 18 bases lay in between. This CDR3 has 17 amino acids. In nucleotides, the CDR3 is TGTGCCAGCAGCGGATTCGGGTACCTCTCTAGCACAGATACGCAGTATTTT. Protein: CASSGFGYLSSTDTQYF.

This chain joins TRBV28 and TRBJ2-3, with 7 bases matching TRBD1. CDR3 length: 17 amino acids. Germline CDR1 is MDHEN and CDR2 is SYDVKM. The J segment lost 0 bases and the V segment lost 3 bases, leaving 9 bases of the junction unmatched. Here the CDR3 DNA reads TGTGCCAGCAGTTTTTATCGAGGGGACAGTAGCACAGATACGCAGTATTTT. Encoded protein: CASSFYRGDSSTDTQYF.

Only one count was recorded for this clone. The chain carries TRBV19 and TRBJ2-7; 8 bases are a match to TRBD2. The CDR3 sequence is 13 residues long. V was pared by 3 bases and J by 6 bases, with 4 bases of the junction left unmatched. CDR1 LNHDA and CDR2 SQIVND come from the germline V gene (reference sequence). The CDR3, as DNA: TGTGCCAGTAGTATCTTTCGGGAGGGCGAGCAGTACTTC. Its translation: CASSIFREGEQYF. Full variable domain (remainder filled in from reference TRBV19 and TRBJ2-7): DGGITQSPKYLFRKEGQNVTLSCEQNLNHDAMYWYRQDPGQGLRLIYYSQIVNDFQKGDIAEGYSVSREKKESFPLTVTSAQKNPTAFYLCASSIFREGEQYFGPGTRLTVT.

V is TRBV7-9 and J is TRBJ1-1; the match to TRBD1 covers 7 bases. Germline loops: CDR1 SEHNR, CDR2 FQNEAQ (reference sequence). This CDR3 comprises 15 residues. The J segment lost 4 bases and the V segment lost 3 bases, leaving 8 bases of the junction unmatched. DNA of the CDR3: TGTGCCAGCAGCTTGGGAATGACAGGGTCCACTGAAGCTTTCTTT. As protein: CASSLGMTGSTEAFF.

This clone was seen a few times. The genes are TRBV30 and TRBJ1-1; perhaps TRBD1 as D (5 bases). The CDR3 contains 13 residues. Germline lookup yields CDR1 GTSNPN and CDR2 SVGIG (reference sequence). Trimming stripped 0 bases from V and 4 bases from J, with 9 bases between. The CDR3 region has the DNA TGTGCCTGGAGTGTACAGGCTTCCACTGAAGCTTTCTTT. It translates to CAWSVQASTEAFF.

The chain is built from TRBV7-8 and TRBJ1-2; D may be TRBD1 (5 bases). V shed 5 bases and J shed 4 bases, with 14 bases lying between them. CDR3 length: 14 residues. The germline V gene has CDR1 SGHVS and CDR2 FQNEAQ. The CDR3 loop is CASSATRDPYGYTF. The CDR3 DNA sequence: TGTGCCAGCAGCGCCACCAGGGATCCCTATGGCTACACCTTC. Full variable domain (rest looked up from reference TRBV7-8 and TRBJ1-2): GAGVSQSPRYKVAKRGQDVALRCDPISGHVSLFWYQQALGQGPEFLTYFQNEAQLDKSGLPSDRFFAERPEGSVSTLKIQRTQQEDSAVYLCASSATRDPYGYTFGSGTRLTVV.

The chain uses TRBV27 and TRBJ2-2, with TRBD2 identical over 16 bases. This CDR3 comprises 23 residues. Germline trimming cut 2 bases from V and 4 bases from J; bases unmatched to any gene: 19. CDR1 is MNHEY and CDR2 is SMNVEV in the germline V gene (reference sequence). This CDR3 reads CASSLPLRQSGTSGRAVTGELFF. The DNA of the CDR3 is TGTGCCAGCAGTTTACCCTTGCGTCAATCCGGGACTAGCGGGAGGGCCGTCACCGGGGAGCTGTTTTTT.

The rearrangement uses TRBV7-9 and TRBJ2-5; 8 bases align to TRBD2. The CDR3 sequence is 15 residues long. Germline V gene sequence: CDR1 SEHNR, CDR2 FQNEAQ (reference sequence). V gave up 7 bases and J gave up 5 bases; unmatched junction bases: 12. CDR3 sequence: CASTKSGSSGETQYF. The CDR3 region has the DNA TGTGCCAGCACCAAGAGCGGGAGTAGTGGGGAGACCCAGTACTTC.

V is TRBV29-1 and J is TRBJ2-5; TRBD1 aligns across 9 bases. The V segment lost 7 bases and the J segment 5 bases; nucleotides outside the gene matches: 5. The CDR3 has 12 amino acids. Germline V gene lookup returns CDR1 SQVTM and CDR2 ANQGSEA. The CDR3 sequence: CSGGTGMETQYF. In DNA form, the CDR3 reads TGCAGCGGAGGGACAGGGATGGAGACCCAGTACTTC.